The clone carrying this TCR beta chain occurred many times. Its target is not known. The junction had 17 bases not matched to a gene; V was cut back by 5 bases and J by 8 bases. CDR3 length equals 17 residues. Germline V lookup: CDR1 SEHNR, CDR2 FQNEAQ (reference sequence). TCRdb called the reads again in MiXCR, with one record for every CDR3 protein. The sample shows about 260,000 distinct CDR3 sequences, 9.1% of them seen only once. These data belong to a study of T cell repertoires in cytomegalovirus infection. The study, taken as a whole, reports: Identification of carriers of CMV plus the relevant HLA was achieved through cumulative public TCR beta family frequency. The ex vivo response was dominated by HLA-C-restricted CMV-specific TCR beta clonotypes.

The sample comprised PBMCs. The gene calls are TRBV7-9 and TRBJ2-1, with 8 bases that match TRBD1. This TCR was recovered from a human donor in good health (CMV status not recorded). Some clones in this sample may be carry-over from other donors' samples. For the CDR3, the DNA is TGTGCCAGCAGCGCAAGACAGGGGTTCGGCTTTAACCATGAGCAGTTCTTC. It yields the protein CASSARQGFGFNHEQFF.